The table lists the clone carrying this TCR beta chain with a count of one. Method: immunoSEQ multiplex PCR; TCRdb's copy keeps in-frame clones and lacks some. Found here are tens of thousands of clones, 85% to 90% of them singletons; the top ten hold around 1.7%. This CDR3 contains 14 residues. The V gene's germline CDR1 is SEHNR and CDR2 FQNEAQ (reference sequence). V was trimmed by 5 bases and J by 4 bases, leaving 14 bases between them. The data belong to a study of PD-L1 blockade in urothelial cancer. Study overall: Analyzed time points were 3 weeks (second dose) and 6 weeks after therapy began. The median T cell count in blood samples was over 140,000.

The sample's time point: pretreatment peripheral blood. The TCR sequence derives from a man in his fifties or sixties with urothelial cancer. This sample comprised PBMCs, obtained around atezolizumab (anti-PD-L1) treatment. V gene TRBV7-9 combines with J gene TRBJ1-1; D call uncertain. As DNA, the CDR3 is TGTGCCAGCAGCCCCGGTTGGGGAGGCACTGAAGCTTTCTTT. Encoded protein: CASSPGWGGTEAFF.